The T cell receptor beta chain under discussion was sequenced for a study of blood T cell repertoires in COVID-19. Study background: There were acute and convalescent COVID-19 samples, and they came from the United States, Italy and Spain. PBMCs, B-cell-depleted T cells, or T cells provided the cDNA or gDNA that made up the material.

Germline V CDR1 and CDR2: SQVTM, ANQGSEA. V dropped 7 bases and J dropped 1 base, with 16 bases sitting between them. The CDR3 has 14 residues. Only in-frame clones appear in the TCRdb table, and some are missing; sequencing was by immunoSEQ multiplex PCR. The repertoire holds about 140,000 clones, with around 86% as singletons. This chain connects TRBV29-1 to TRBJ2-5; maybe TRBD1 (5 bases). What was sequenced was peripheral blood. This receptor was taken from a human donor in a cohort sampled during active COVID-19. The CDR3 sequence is CSGTGLGVQETQYF. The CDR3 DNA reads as TGCAGCGGCACAGGTTTAGGGGTCCAAGAGACCCAGTACTTC.